This passage covers 19 T cell receptor beta chains from one sample sequenced in a study of blood T cells in healthy people across ages. The use of a sample-barcoded 5' primer and a J-beta primer mix characterized a second PCR of 7 to 11 cycles. TCRdb redid the calling of the 5' RACE reads with MiXCR, one entry per CDR3 protein. The sample carries hundreds of thousands of distinct CDR3 sequences, roughly a quarter recorded once. These data also featured in a second study, about T cells of mothers and their children.

Sequences were obtained from blood. The source of these receptors is a boy between 2 and 10 years old in good health.

This chain joins TRBV20-1 and TRBJ2-6; a weak D match, TRBD1 (6 bases). The CDR3 sequence is 16 residues long. V dropped 6 bases and J dropped 0 bases, with 15 bases sitting between them. The germline CDR1 and CDR2 sequences are DFQATT and SNEGSKA (reference sequence). CDR3 nucleotides: TGCAGTGCGTCGGACAGATTTAGCTCTGGGGCCAACGTCCTGACTTTC. This encodes CSASDRFSSGANVLTF.

In its sample, this clonotype was seen a few times. V gene TRBV5-4 combines with J gene TRBJ2-2, with no clear D. The CDR3 totals 16 residues. V lost 3 bases and J lost 5, with 17 bases in between. CDR1 SGHNT and CDR2 YYREEE come from the germline V gene (reference sequence). The CDR3 region is CASSYAKGESTGELFF. The CDR3, as DNA: TGTGCCAGCAGCTATGCTAAGGGCGAGTCGACCGGGGAGCTGTTTTTT.

This clonotype has just a few counts. V is TRBV3-1 and J is TRBJ1-1; the D gene is possibly TRBD1 (5 bases). V lost 2 bases to trimming and J lost 5 bases, with 15 bases between them. The CDR3 extends over 15 amino acids. Germline CDR1 reads LGHDT; CDR2 reads YNNKEL (reference sequence). This CDR3 is CASSQMGLVGTEAFF. The CDR3, as DNA: TGTGCCAGCAGCCAAATGGGGCTGGTAGGGACTGAAGCTTTCTTT. Variable domain in full (rest from reference TRBV3-1 and TRBJ1-1): DTAVSQTPKYLVTQMGNDKSIKCEQNLGHDTMYWYKQDSKKFLKIMFSYNNKELIINETVPNRFSPKSPDKAHLNLHINSLELGDSAVYFCASSQMGLVGTEAFFGQGTRLTVV.

The chain links TRBV20-1 to TRBJ2-3; 12 bases match TRBD2. CDR1 DFQATT and CDR2 SNEGSKA come from the germline V gene (reference sequence). The CDR3 length is 14 residues. CDR3 protein: CSGVRTSGVHTQYF. The CDR3 nucleotides read TGCTCCGGCGTCAGGACTAGCGGGGTTCATACGCAGTATTTT.

V usage is TRBV6-5 and J usage is TRBJ2-7; the match to TRBD2 covers 8 bases. This CDR3 spans 14 amino acids. Germline CDR1 reads MNHEY; CDR2 reads SVGAGI. V was pared by 3 bases and J by 6 bases, with 7 bases of the junction left unmatched. The CDR3 loop reads CASSYGTRGGEQYF. CDR3 sequence (DNA): TGTGCCAGCAGTTATGGGACTAGAGGGGGCGAGCAGTACTTC.

The rearrangement uses TRBV29-1 and TRBJ2-7; no firm D call. Germline-derived CDR1 and CDR2 are SQVTM and ANQGSEA. Trimming stripped 4 bases from V and 3 bases from J, with 13 bases between. The CDR3 extends over 13 amino acids. The CDR3 bases are TGCAGCGTTGCGAGAGCCCTGAACTACGAGCAGTACTTC. It yields the protein CSVARALNYEQYF.

The sample holds a few counts of this clonotype. The rearrangement uses TRBV7-8 and TRBJ2-1, with TRBD2 identical over 11 bases. The germline CDR1 and CDR2 sequences are SGHVS and FQNEAQ. The CDR3 is 16 residues long. The V gene end was trimmed by 4 bases and the J gene end by 7 bases; junction bases not matched to a gene: 9. CDR3 sequence (DNA): TGTGCCAGCAGCTCCCCAGTGGTAGCGGGGGGGAATGAGCAGTTCTTC. Its translation: CASSSPVVAGGNEQFF.

The rearrangement joins TRBV20-1 to TRBJ2-1, with D perhaps TRBD2 (5 bases). V was pared by 6 bases and J by 6 bases, with 9 bases between. The CDR3 is 11 residues long. Germline CDR1 DFQATT, CDR2 SNEGSKA (reference sequence). The CDR3 loop reads CSAILVNEQFF. The CDR3 DNA is TGCAGTGCCATACTAGTCAATGAGCAGTTCTTC.

This clonotype has only a few counts. The chain recombines TRBV10-3 with TRBJ2-5; 8 positions agree with TRBD2. CDR1 is ENHRY and CDR2 is SYGVKD in the germline V gene. Germline trimming cut 10 bases from V and 4 bases from J; bases unmatched to any gene: 8. CDR3 size: 13 residues. DNA of the CDR3: TGTGCCACAACAGGGACTAGTAGAGAGACCCAGTACTTC. As protein: CATTGTSRETQYF.

This clonotype was seen ten or more times. The genes are TRBV10-3 and TRBJ1-2; 10 positions match TRBD1. CDR1 is ENHRY, CDR2 SYGVKD, per germline. Unmatched junction bases numbered 4, after V lost 6 bases and J lost 3 bases. The CDR3 extends over 14 amino acids. CDR3 nucleotide sequence: TGTGCCATCAGCCCCGGGACAGGGGACTATGGCTACACCTTC. This gives the protein CAISPGTGDYGYTF.

The CDR3 DNA sequence: TGCGCCAGCAGCTTGGATCCCTCGACCCAGTACTTC. Translation gives CASSLDPSTQYF. The chain employs TRBV5-1 and TRBJ2-5, with D uncertain. The germline CDR1 and CDR2 sequences are SGHRS and YFSETQ. Trimming stripped 0 bases from V and 7 bases from J, with 7 bases between. The CDR3 spans 12 residues.

This clonotype occurred many times. Written as DNA, the CDR3 is TGTGCCAGCAGCGTGGGACTATCCTACGAGCAGTACTTC. Translation gives CASSVGLSYEQYF. The rearrangement joins TRBV5-6 to TRBJ2-7; 7 bases map to TRBD2. J gave up 1 base and V 4 bases, and 2 bases lay outside the gene matches. From germline, CDR1 is SGHDT and CDR2 YYEEEE. This CDR3 has 13 amino acids.

This clonotype has only one observation. V gene TRBV2 combines with J gene TRBJ1-5; no firm D call. The CDR3 spans 13 residues. Germline loops: CDR1 SNHLY, CDR2 FYNNEI. V was clipped by 6 bases and J by 0 bases, with 6 bases between them. The CDR3 nucleotides read TGTGCCAGCAGGAGTCGTAGCAATCAGCCCCAGCATTTT. Translation: CASRSRSNQPQHF.

The rearrangement links TRBV29-1 to TRBJ1-2; D remains ambiguous. V was trimmed by 3 bases and J by 5 bases, leaving 13 bases between them. The CDR3 spans 13 residues. CDR1 and CDR2 from the germline V gene are SQVTM and ANQGSEA. The CDR3 sequence: CSVEAPGPYGYTF. Here the CDR3 DNA reads TGCAGCGTTGAGGCCCCTGGGCCTTATGGCTACACCTTC.

The chain joins TRBV6-5 to TRBJ1-1; possibly TRBD1 for D (6 bases). Germline V lookup: CDR1 MNHEY, CDR2 SVGAGI. CDR3 length: 12 residues. V dropped 6 bases and J dropped 12 bases, with 17 bases sitting between them. CDR3 protein: CASSRAPQGPFF. The CDR3 DNA sequence: TGTGCCAGCAGCCGGGCCCCACAGGGCCCTTTCTTT.

This rearrangement joins TRBV5-1 to TRBJ2-5; 11 nucleotides agree with TRBD2. The J call is doubtful: the DNA matches TRBJ2-1 better. Germline CDR1 is SGHRS and CDR2 is YFSETQ. There are 15 residues in the CDR3. The CDR3 sequence is CASSLAQASGGQQFF. CDR3 nucleotides: TGCGCCAGCAGCTTGGCCCAGGCTAGCGGGGGGCAACAGTTCTTC.

The V call is TRBV7-9, the J call TRBJ2-5; no firm D call. The CDR3 contains 14 residues. The V end lost 0 bases, the J end lost 3 bases, and 8 bases lay between the germline ends. In germline, CDR1 is SEHNR, CDR2 FQNEAQ (reference sequence). CDR3 loop: CASSLALKEETQYF. The CDR3 DNA follows: TGTGCCAGCAGCTTAGCCCTAAAGGAAGAGACCCAGTACTTC.

This clonotype was counted only a few times. The chain links TRBV7-9 to TRBJ2-1; D remains ambiguous. The length of the CDR3 is 13 residues. Germline V gene lookup returns CDR1 SEHNR and CDR2 FQNEAQ (reference sequence). V was clipped by 3 bases and J by 7 bases, with 10 bases between them. In nucleotides, the CDR3 is TGTGCCAGCAGCTTGGTGTCCTGGAATGAGCAGTTCTTC. It specifies CASSLVSWNEQFF. Complete variable domain (other parts from reference TRBV7-9 and TRBJ2-1): DTGVSQNPRHKITKRGQNVTFRCDPISEHNRLYWYRQTLGQGPEFLTYFQNEAQLEKSRLLSDRFSAERPKGSFSTLEIQRTEQGDSAMYLCASSLVSWNEQFFGPGTRLTVL.

This sequence joins TRBV7-8 and TRBJ2-3; D may be TRBD2 (6 bases). The CDR3 is made up of 15 amino acids. The germline gives CDR1 SGHVS, CDR2 FQNEAQ. V shed 3 bases and J shed 1 base, with 11 bases lying between them. DNA for the CDR3: TGTGCCAGCAGCTTTTTCGGGGGTCGCACAGATACGCAGTATTTT. It translates to CASSFFGGRTDTQYF. The whole variable domain, filled in from reference TRBV7-8 and TRBJ2-3, reads GAGVSQSPRYKVAKRGQDVALRCDPISGHVSLFWYQQALGQGPEFLTYFQNEAQLDKSGLPSDRFFAERPEGSVSTLKIQRTQQEDSAVYLCASSFFGGRTDTQYFGPGTRLTVL.